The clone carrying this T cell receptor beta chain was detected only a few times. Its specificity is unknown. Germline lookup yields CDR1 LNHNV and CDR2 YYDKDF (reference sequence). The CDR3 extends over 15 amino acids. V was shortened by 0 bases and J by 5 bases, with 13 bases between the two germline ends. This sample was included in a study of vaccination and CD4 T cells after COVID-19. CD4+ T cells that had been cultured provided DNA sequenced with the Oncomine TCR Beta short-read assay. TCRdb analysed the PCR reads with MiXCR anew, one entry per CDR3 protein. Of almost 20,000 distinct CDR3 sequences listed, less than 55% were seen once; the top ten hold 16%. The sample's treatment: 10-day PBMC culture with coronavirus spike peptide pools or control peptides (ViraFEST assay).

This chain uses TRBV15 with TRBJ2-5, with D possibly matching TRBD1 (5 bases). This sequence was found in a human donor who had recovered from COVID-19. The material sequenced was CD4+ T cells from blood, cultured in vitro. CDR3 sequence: CATSRDHQGIETQYF. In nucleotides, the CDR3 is TGTGCCACCAGCAGAGATCATCAGGGTATTGAGACCCAGTACTTC.